The 25 T cell receptor beta chains given below trace back to one sample, sequenced in a study of T cell repertoires in cytomegalovirus infection. TCRdb fed the reads into MiXCR, producing one record per CDR3 protein. The data show about 770,000 distinct CDR3 sequences, 25% to 35% seen once. These receptors have no known antigen. The starting material was cultured CD8+ T cells from PBMCs, obtained from culture after CMV antigen stimulation. The origin of the receptors is a human donor in good health (CMV status not recorded). Some clones in this sample may be carry-over from other donors' samples.

This chain links TRBV2 with TRBJ2-2; 9 bases are a match to TRBD1. The trim removed 10 bases at V and 5 bases at J, leaving 20 bases unmatched. CDR3 length: 18 amino acids. The V gene's germline CDR1 is SNHLY and CDR2 FYNNEI. This chain's CDR3 is CATLTGQGGRAQTGELFF. CDR3 nucleotides: TGTGCCACCTTAACGGGACAGGGTGGACGGGCCCAGACCGGGGAGCTGTTTTTT.

The chain uses TRBV5-1 and TRBJ2-7; tentative D call: TRBD1 (6 bases). Germline CDR1 SGHRS, CDR2 YFSETQ. Trimming shortened V by 0 bases and J by 5 bases, and 12 bases separated the two germline ends. The CDR3 loop spans 14 amino acids. CDR3 protein: CASSLDTGFDEQYF. The CDR3 coding sequence is TGCGCCAGCAGCTTGGATACAGGGTTCGACGAGCAGTACTTC.

This clonotype was observed at least ten times. The chain joins TRBV6-6 to TRBJ2-1; 11 bases match TRBD1. V lost 4 bases and J lost 14; bases outside the gene matches: 1. The CDR3 is made up of 11 amino acids. Per the germline V gene, CDR1 is MNHNY and CDR2 is SVGAGI (reference sequence). DNA for the CDR3: TGTGCCAGCAGTTGGGACAGGGGGAAGTTCTTC. Amino acid sequence: CASSWDRGKFF.

V is TRBV12-3 or TRBV12-4 and J is TRBJ2-1; the D call may be TRBD1 or TRBD2 (5 bases each). V was cut by 2 bases and J by 8 bases, with 19 bases left in between. The length of the CDR3 is 16 residues. The CDR3 nucleotides are TGTGCCAGCAGTTTATACGGGCAGGGAGCTGGGGATGAGCAGTTCTTC. It is translated as CASSLYGQGAGDEQFF.

This clonotype has a handful of counts. V is TRBV6-5 and J is TRBJ2-2; TRBD1 or TRBD2 may be the D gene (6 bases each). The CDR3 has 13 amino acids. The germline CDR1 and CDR2 sequences are MNHEY and SVGAGI. With 7 bases removed from V and 6 bases from J, the gap between germline ends came to 12 bases. The CDR3 protein is CASKGGGPGELFF. CDR3 DNA: TGTGCCAGCAAGGGGGGTGGCCCCGGGGAGCTGTTTTTT.

This clonotype was observed at least ten times. This rearrangement joins TRBV7-6 to TRBJ2-3; TRBD2 matches at 7 bases. The germline V gene has CDR1 SGHVS and CDR2 FNYEAQ. The CDR3 runs 16 residues. After removal of 5 bases from V and 4 bases from J, the junction contained 12 bases not matched to a gene. The CDR3 loop reads CASSPISAAGADTQYF. The CDR3 DNA reads as TGTGCCAGCAGCCCTATTTCCGCGGCGGGGGCAGATACGCAGTATTTT.

This clonotype occurred a few times. The chain joins TRBV7-9 to TRBJ1-6; 9 bases agree with TRBD1. The CDR3 totals 15 residues. In germline, CDR1 is SEHNR, CDR2 FQNEAQ (reference sequence). V gave up 6 bases and J gave up 8 bases; unmatched junction bases: 8. CDR3 nucleotides: TGTGCCAGCAGTCCTCGGGACAGGGCTGATTCACCCCTCCACTTT. This translates into CASSPRDRADSPLHF.

The rearrangement links TRBV7-2 to TRBJ2-7; TRBD2 aligns across 9 bases. The CDR3 has 15 residues. Germline trimming cut 4 bases from V and 0 bases from J; bases unmatched to any gene: 4. CDR1 is SGHTA and CDR2 is FQGNSA in the germline V gene. The CDR3 loop is CASSWGTSPSYEQYF. DNA of the CDR3: TGTGCCAGCAGCTGGGGGACTAGCCCCTCCTACGAGCAGTACTTC.

Only a few counts were recorded for this clonotype. This chain links TRBV7-9 with TRBJ2-3, with D possibly TRBD1 on 6 matching bases. V dropped 5 bases and J dropped 0 bases, with 18 bases sitting between them. This CDR3 has 17 amino acids. Germline V gene sequence: CDR1 SEHNR, CDR2 FQNEAQ (reference sequence). CDR3 loop: CASSPPRGHHSTDTQYF. Here the CDR3 DNA reads TGTGCCAGCAGCCCCCCCCGGGGACACCATAGCACAGATACGCAGTATTTT.

The gene calls are TRBV25-1 and TRBJ1-6; D may be TRBD1 (6 bases). The CDR3 loop spans 15 amino acids. V was cut by 1 base and J by 7 bases, with 11 bases left in between. The germline gives CDR1 MGHDK, CDR2 SYGVNS. DNA for the CDR3: TGTGCCAGCAGTGAATGGGGGGCCTCGAATTCACCCCTCCACTTT. Amino acids: CASSEWGASNSPLHF.

This clonotype was recorded a few times. The V and J genes are TRBV7-3 and TRBJ2-3, with 7 bases aligning to TRBD2. V gave up 2 bases and J gave up 4 bases; unmatched junction bases: 6. Germline assignment: CDR1 SGHTA and CDR2 FQGTGA. CDR3 length: 15 amino acids. CDR3 amino acids: CASSLERGEADTQYF. CDR3 sequence (DNA): TGTGCCAGCAGCTTAGAGCGGGGAGAGGCAGATACGCAGTATTTT.

The chain combines TRBV5-1 with TRBJ1-1; 7 bases are shared with TRBD1. Germline lookup yields CDR1 SGHRS and CDR2 YFSETQ. The CDR3 is 18 amino acids. The V gene end was trimmed by 0 bases and the J gene end by 3 bases; junction bases not matched to a gene: 14. CDR3 residues: CASSLAGGRQGVDTEAFF. CDR3 coding DNA: TGCGCCAGCAGCTTGGCCGGGGGCAGACAGGGTGTGGACACTGAAGCTTTCTTT.

The chain combines TRBV10-2 with TRBJ1-1, with D possibly matching TRBD1 (6 bases). CDR3 size: 11 residues. The germline gives CDR1 WSHSY, CDR2 SAAADI. V was pared by 4 bases and J by 11 bases, with 11 bases between. The CDR3 nucleotides are TGCGCCAGCAGTGGAACAGGGTCGGCTTTCTTT. Encoded protein: CASSGTGSAFF.

This chain uses TRBV10-1 with TRBJ2-5; D uncertain. V lost 5 bases to trimming and J lost 2 bases, with 12 bases between them. Germline V lookup: CDR1 WNHNN, CDR2 SYGVQD (reference sequence). This CDR3 contains 14 residues. CDR3 protein: CASSNPGSQETQYF. The CDR3 DNA reads as TGCGCCAGCAGTAATCCCGGGTCTCAAGAGACCCAGTACTTC.

V gene TRBV13 combines with J gene TRBJ2-1, with 8 bases fitting TRBD2. The CDR3 contains 13 residues. CDR1 is PRHDT, CDR2 FYEKMQ, per germline (reference sequence). V shed 7 bases and J 7 bases; nucleotides not matched to a gene: 6. This CDR3 reads CASNHRGGNEQFF. The CDR3 region has the DNA TGTGCCAGCAACCACCGCGGGGGGAATGAGCAGTTCTTC.

This clonotype was counted between two and nine times. The CDR3 protein is CASSLPIWRGTNTGELFF. The CDR3 bases are TGTGCCAGCAGCTTGCCGATTTGGCGGGGGACGAACACCGGGGAGCTGTTTTTT. The chain is built from TRBV5-6 and TRBJ2-2; TRBD2 matches 7 bases. The CDR3 is 18 amino acids. J was trimmed by 0 bases and V by 1 base; bases with no gene match: 9. CDR1 is SGHDT, CDR2 YYEEEE, per germline.

This clonotype was seen a few times. Since no conserved phenylalanine or tryptophan closes the CDR3, a read error is the likely cause. No DNA is shown, since the ends of the CDR3 on it are uncertain; the CDR3 is the one TCRdb lists. The rearrangement joins TRBV7-9 to TRBJ1-2; the table's D call of TRBD1 was not tested on the DNA. The CDR3 length equals 11 residues, ends included. Germline assignment: CDR1 SEHNR and CDR2 FQNEAQ (reference sequence). The CDR3 protein is CASSSGDSLNP.

This chain uses TRBV27 with TRBJ1-4; 8 bases fit TRBD1. Trimming removed 3 bases from V and 6 bases from J; junction bases left unmatched: 6. The CDR3 loop spans 15 amino acids. CDR1 and CDR2 from the germline V gene are MNHEY and SMNVEV (reference sequence). DNA for the CDR3: TGTGCCAGCAGTTTCAGGGGGCGGCTGTATGAAAAACTGTTTTTT. This gives the protein CASSFRGRLYEKLFF.

The gene calls are TRBV20-1 and TRBJ2-1; TRBD2 matches 13 bases. From germline, CDR1 is DFQATT and CDR2 SNEGSKA (reference sequence). This CDR3 has 14 amino acids. V shed 4 bases, J shed 9 bases, and the junction held 6 bases outside the gene matches. The CDR3 coding sequence is TGCAGTGCTAAAACTAGCGGGGGGGCCGGTGAGCAGTTCTTC. Residues: CSAKTSGGAGEQFF.

The rearrangement joins TRBV24-1 to TRBJ1-5; 10 bases fit TRBD1. Germline V lookup: CDR1 KGHDR, CDR2 SFDVKD. The ends lost 3 bases at V and 0 bases at J; junction bases unmatched: 16. This CDR3 is built from 21 residues. DNA of the CDR3: TGTGCCACCAGTGATCGAGGACAGGGGGATTCAACACGGTATAGCAATCAGCCCCAGCATTTT. Translated: CATSDRGQGDSTRYSNQPQHF.

The genes are TRBV7-9 and TRBJ1-1, with D unclear. The V end lost 0 bases, the J end lost 10 bases, and 9 bases lay between the germline ends. This CDR3 is built from 12 residues. The germline gives CDR1 SEHNR, CDR2 FQNEAQ (reference sequence). CDR3 nucleotide sequence: TGTGCCAGCAGCTTAGCGGAGGTGGCAGCTTTCTTT. Protein product: CASSLAEVAAFF.

V is TRBV4-1 and J is TRBJ2-7; 8 bases are a match to TRBD1. The CDR3 length is 15 residues. Germline values: CDR1 MGHRA, CDR2 YSYEKL. The ends lost 1 base at V and 3 bases at J; junction bases unmatched: 5. The CDR3 loop is CASSQVRQGSYEQYF. CDR3 coding DNA: TGCGCCAGCAGCCAAGTTCGACAGGGGAGCTACGAGCAGTACTTC.

The table lists this clonotype with many counts. This chain uses TRBV7-2 with TRBJ1-5; D is possibly TRBD1 (6 bases). This CDR3 contains 13 residues. Trimming stripped 5 bases from V and 9 bases from J, with 14 bases between. The germline CDR1 and CDR2 sequences are SGHTA and FQGNSA. The CDR3 region is CASSVDGTRPQHF. The CDR3 DNA reads as TGTGCCAGCAGCGTAGACGGGACACGGCCCCAGCATTTT.

Comment on this clonotype: The junction shows a germline mismatch at one end, possibly a read error. The chain is built from TRBV7-6 and TRBJ2-5; 7 bases are a match to TRBD2. CDR3 length: 14 residues. Germline assignment: CDR1 SGHVS and CDR2 FNYEAQ. CDR3 nucleotides: TGTGCCAGCTGCTTAGCGGGCGGGCAAGAGACCCAGTACTTC. This encodes CASCLAGGQETQYF.

The table lists this clonotype with a few counts. The genes are TRBV12-3 or TRBV12-4 and TRBJ2-1, with TRBD2 matching over 8 bases. The CDR3 loop spans 15 amino acids. The trim removed 0 bases at V and 7 bases at J, leaving 5 bases unmatched. This CDR3 reads CASSLASGVVNEQFF. The DNA of the CDR3 is TGTGCCAGCAGTTTAGCTAGCGGGGTCGTTAATGAGCAGTTCTTC.